The clone carrying this TCR beta chain turned up a few times. Its antigen is currently unknown. This entry comes from a study of T-cell memory formation after mild COVID-19. Study-wide background: Clusters were largely donor specific.

Germline values: CDR1 SGHNT, CDR2 YENEEA. CDR3 length: 14 residues. The V end lost 6 bases, the J end lost 5 bases, and 16 bases lay between the germline ends. With constant-segment primers, 5'RACE yielded cDNA libraries of TCR alpha and TCR beta that carried sample barcodes and UMIs. One entry per CDR3 protein, called by TCRdb with MiXCR from the 5' RACE reads. The table has about 420,000 distinct CDR3 sequences, 20% to 25% seen once; the top ten hold 13%. Study-wide findings and caveats: Most CD4+ clones that shrank were in CM and EM, while CD8+ ones turned up in EMRA.

Material for sequencing was PBMCs or a T cell subset sorted from them (not recorded which). This TCR was recovered from an adult woman who had mild COVID-19 (a few samples of this study predate the infection). Cell type and time point are not known. This rearrangement joins TRBV11-3 to TRBJ2-5; D remains unclear. CDR3 in DNA: TGTGCCAGCAGTATACGGTCGGCGAGGGAGACCCAGTACTTC. Protein product: CASSIRSARETQYF.